This T cell receptor beta chain was obtained from a study of blood T cell repertoires in COVID-19. Turning to the study itself: T cells, B-cell-depleted T cells, or PBMCs provided the cDNA or gDNA that served as material.

In Seattle, patients joined the study during active infection and were tracked longitudinally. The CDR3 is 15 residues long. Unmatched junction bases numbered 2, after V lost 1 base and J lost 6 bases. CDR1 is LNHDA and CDR2 is SQIVND in the germline V gene (reference sequence). Using immunoSEQ multiplex PCR, the repertoire was profiled, and TCRdb retains in-frame clones only, with some absent. The sample shows some 360,000 clones, around nine tenths of them seen only once. The sequence was collected from a woman aged 60-75 years with COVID-19, enrolled during active disease. The chain uses TRBV19 and TRBJ1-4; 10 bases are shared with TRBD1. The material sequenced was peripheral blood. CDR3 in DNA: TGTGCCAGTAGTATAGCTGGGACAGGGGATGAAAAACTGTTTTTT. Its translation: CASSIAGTGDEKLFF.